These 29 T cell receptor beta chains were all obtained from the same sample, sequenced in a study of beta chain features in type 1 diabetes. Expressed TCRB transcripts were sequenced, since all the RNA that had been isolated was reverse transcribed. TCRdb's copy holds only in-frame clones and misses some; the assay was immunoSEQ multiplex PCR. This repertoire shows about 220,000 clones, approximately 11% found once; its top ten account for roughly 1.4%. Sequencing was done on a sample of central memory CD4+ T cells from blood. The origin of the receptors is a young man in good health.

This clone was observed a few times. The chain carries TRBV7-3 and TRBJ2-1; 9 positions agree with TRBD2. J lost 7 bases, V lost 6 bases, and 7 bases had no gene match. Germline V gene data show CDR1 as SGHTA and CDR2 as FQGTGA. The CDR3 length is 14 residues. CDR3 nucleotide sequence: TGTGCCAGCAGGGCCGGGACTAGCAGGAATGAGCAGTTCTTC. Translation: CASRAGTSRNEQFF.

This clone was seen a few times. The chain uses TRBV5-1 and TRBJ2-2; D gene ambiguous. The germline CDR1 and CDR2 sequences are SGHRS and YFSETQ. Trimming cost V 4 bases and J 1 base, with 17 bases left between them. CDR3 length: 17 amino acids. The CDR3, as DNA: TGCGCCAGCAGCATAATCCCCCCTGGCGAGAACACCGGGGAGCTGTTTTTT. It yields the protein CASSIIPPGENTGELFF.

The chain combines TRBV29-1 with TRBJ2-5; 10 bases agree with TRBD2. V trimming: 0 bases; J trimming: 4 bases; junction bases outside the gene matches: 11. The CDR3 runs 17 residues. Germline V gene sequence: CDR1 SQVTM, CDR2 ANQGSEA. The CDR3 is CSVEDVGLAGDRETQYF. CDR3 nucleotides: TGCAGCGTTGAAGATGTTGGTCTAGCGGGAGACCGAGAGACCCAGTACTTC.

The chain employs TRBV7-9 and TRBJ2-7, with 9 bases aligning to TRBD1. Germline V lookup: CDR1 SEHNR, CDR2 FQNEAQ (reference sequence). Unmatched junction bases numbered 6, after V lost 4 bases and J lost 2 bases. The CDR3 is made up of 15 amino acids. The CDR3 is CASSYPGTGTYEQYF. The CDR3 DNA follows: TGTGCCAGCAGCTACCCCGGGACAGGGACCTACGAGCAGTACTTC.

The chain carries TRBV29-1 and TRBJ2-7; no firm D call. There are 11 residues in the CDR3. Germline assignment: CDR1 SQVTM and CDR2 ANQGSEA. V lost 6 bases, J lost 3 bases, and 9 bases lay in between. The CDR3 bases are TGCAGCGTGAATATTGGCTACGAGCAGTACTTC. Translated: CSVNIGYEQYF.

This clone was recorded a few times. The chain has TRBV30 and TRBJ1-5; D remains ambiguous. Germline values: CDR1 GTSNPN, CDR2 SVGIG (reference sequence). The CDR3 has 13 amino acids. Trimming pared 2 bases from V and 5 bases from J, leaving 10 bases between. CDR3 sequence reads: CAWSPEWDQPQHF. The CDR3 region has the DNA TGTGCCTGGAGTCCGGAATGGGATCAGCCCCAGCATTTT. The complete variable domain, with remaining parts taken from reference TRBV30 and TRBJ1-5, reads SQTIHQWPATLVQPVGSPLSLECTVEGTSNPNLYWYRQAAGRGLQLLFYSVGIGQISSEVPQNLSASRPQDRQFILSSKKLLLSDSGFYLCAWSPEWDQPQHFGDGTRLSIL.

This clone was counted a few times. The chain recombines TRBV28 with TRBJ2-3; D unclear. CDR1 is MDHEN and CDR2 is SYDVKM in the germline V gene. The CDR3 consists of 12 residues. V shed 2 bases and J shed 5 bases, with 5 bases lying between them. The CDR3 reads CASSLVRDTQYF. The CDR3 nucleotides read TGTGCCAGCAGTTTAGTTCGAGATACGCAGTATTTT.

This clone was seen only a few times. The chain joins TRBV5-1 to TRBJ1-1, with 9 positions matching TRBD1. Germline-derived CDR1 and CDR2 are SGHRS and YFSETQ. With 4 bases clipped from V and 0 bases from J, the junction kept 7 bases outside the gene matches. This CDR3 region has 16 residues. The CDR3 reads CASSTQGQGMNTEAFF. The CDR3 region has the DNA TGCGCCAGCAGCACCCAAGGACAGGGGATGAACACTGAAGCTTTCTTT.

The chain joins TRBV7-9 to TRBJ2-5, with D possibly being TRBD2 (6 bases). The V gene lost 3 bases and the J gene lost 4 bases, with 9 bases spanning the gap. Germline assignment: CDR1 SEHNR and CDR2 FQNEAQ (reference sequence). CDR3 size: 13 residues. CDR3 nucleotide sequence: TGTGCCAGCAGCTTCGGGGGAGGAGAGACCCAGTACTTC. Amino acid sequence: CASSFGGGETQYF.

The V gene is TRBV29-1, the J gene TRBJ1-2, with D possibly matching TRBD1 (6 bases). The CDR3 is 15 residues long. Germline loops: CDR1 SQVTM, CDR2 ANQGSEA. Trimming removed 0 bases from V and 4 bases from J, with 15 bases in between. The CDR3 nucleotides read TGCAGCGTTGAAGATCCAGGGGCGCCCTTCTATGGCTACACCTTC. Its protein is CSVEDPGAPFYGYTF.

This clone has ten or more counts. The chain links TRBV7-2 to TRBJ1-1; TRBD1 might be the D (6 bases). Looked up from germline, CDR1 is SGHTA and CDR2 is FQGNSA. This CDR3 comprises 14 residues. Trimming removed 5 bases at V and 1 base at J, with 11 bases between. CDR3 nucleotide sequence: TGTGCCAGCAGCCTATCGGACAGGAACACTGAAGCTTTCTTT. Encoded protein: CASSLSDRNTEAFF.

This sequence joins TRBV6-1 and TRBJ2-7; tentative D call: TRBD2 (6 bases). CDR3 length: 14 residues. The germline V gene has CDR1 MNHNS and CDR2 SASEGT. V lost 7 bases, J lost 3 bases, and 16 bases lay in between. CDR3 protein: CASTVSGTYYEQYF. As DNA, the CDR3 is TGTGCCAGCACTGTTTCAGGGACTTACTACGAGCAGTACTTC.

This clone was found many times. This chain connects TRBV18 to TRBJ2-1; D may be TRBD1 or TRBD2 (5 bases each). The V and J ends lost 3 bases and 3 bases respectively, with 9 bases between them. The CDR3 length is 14 residues. CDR1 KGHSH and CDR2 LQKENI come from the germline V gene. The CDR3 sequence: CASSPGPYYNEQFF. The CDR3 bases are TGTGCCAGCTCACCGGGACCCTACTACAATGAGCAGTTCTTC.

The V gene is TRBV29-1, the J gene TRBJ2-7, with 8 bases aligning to TRBD1. With 5 bases clipped from V and 2 bases from J, the junction kept 8 bases outside the gene matches. This CDR3 has 14 residues. CDR1 SQVTM and CDR2 ANQGSEA come from the germline V gene. CDR3 DNA: TGCAGCGTTTCTATAGGGACAGGAGCCTACGAGCAGTACTTC. It translates to CSVSIGTGAYEQYF.

The rearrangement joins TRBV4-3 to TRBJ2-3; a weak D match, TRBD1 (5 bases). The CDR3 totals 15 residues. V gave up 3 bases and J gave up 0 bases, with 10 bases separating them. Germline V gives CDR1 LGHNA, CDR2 YSLEER. The CDR3 sequence is CASSHLTASTDTQYF. CDR3 coding DNA: TGCGCCAGCAGCCACCTGACAGCCAGCACAGATACGCAGTATTTT.

Only a few counts were recorded for this clone. The J gene is TRBJ2-1, the V gene TRBV7-9, with D uncertain. The CDR3 runs 14 residues. Trimming stripped 5 bases from V and 3 bases from J, with 11 bases between. Germline CDR1 and CDR2: SEHNR and FQNEAQ (reference sequence). This chain's CDR3 is CASSDSNNYNEQFF. For the CDR3, the DNA is TGTGCCAGCAGCGATTCCAACAACTACAATGAGCAGTTCTTC.

V usage is TRBV15 and J usage is TRBJ2-7, with 7 nucleotides matching TRBD2. Germline CDR1 is LNHNV and CDR2 is YYDKDF (reference sequence). CDR3 length: 15 residues. Losses at the gene ends were 0 bases for V and 7 bases for J; bases not matched to a gene: 9. The CDR3 protein is CATSRDLSGSGEQYF. DNA of the CDR3: TGTGCCACCAGCAGAGATCTTTCGGGTAGCGGGGAGCAGTACTTC.

This clone was detected a few times. J is TRBJ1-3 and V is TRBV2, with a weak D call TRBD1 (6 bases). The V end was cut by 5 bases, the J end by 4 bases, with 9 bases between. Per the germline V gene, CDR1 is SNHLY and CDR2 is FYNNEI. There are 13 residues in the CDR3. The CDR3 is CASSQGQGNTIYF. The CDR3 DNA sequence: TGTGCCAGCAGTCAAGGACAGGGAAACACCATATATTTT.

The chain links TRBV27 to TRBJ2-1, with a possible D match to TRBD1 (5 bases). The CDR3 has 14 residues. V dropped 4 bases and J dropped 8 bases, with 15 bases sitting between them. CDR1 and CDR2 (germline): MNHEY, SMNVEV (reference sequence). The CDR3 DNA reads as TGTGCCAGCAGTTCCCGCTGGCAGGGCTATGAGCAGTTCTTC. Translation: CASSSRWQGYEQFF.

This clone occurred a few times. The gene calls are TRBV5-6 and TRBJ2-5; possible D gene TRBD2, 5 bases. The V end was cut by 4 bases, the J end by 5 bases, with 21 bases between. The CDR3 has 16 residues. Germline CDR1 is SGHDT and CDR2 is YYEEEE. CDR3 bases: TGTGCCAGCAGCCCCAAATCGGGGAAATGGTCGGAGACCCAGTACTTC. Amino acids: CASSPKSGKWSETQYF.

This clone was seen at least ten times. This chain joins TRBV27 and TRBJ2-4, with 7 bases that match TRBD1. Unmatched junction bases numbered 19, after V lost 10 bases and J lost 7 bases. Germline V gene sequence: CDR1 MNHEY, CDR2 SMNVEV (reference sequence). There are 16 residues in the CDR3. In nucleotides, the CDR3 is TGTGCCACCTCAGGACAGGAAAGAGGGGACGCGAACATTCAGTACTTC. This sequence encodes CATSGQERGDANIQYF.

This clone has just a few counts. The CDR3 DNA follows: TGTGCCAGCAGCTTGGTAGGAGGGAGGTACGAGCAGTACTTC. It is translated as CASSLVGGRYEQYF. This rearrangement joins TRBV5-6 to TRBJ2-7, with D perhaps matching TRBD2 (6 bases). The CDR3 covers 14 residues. V was cut by 0 bases and J by 4 bases, with 11 bases left in between. The germline V gene has CDR1 SGHDT and CDR2 YYEEEE.

The rearrangement joins TRBV5-5 to TRBJ2-1, with TRBD2 matching 11 bases. The CDR3 loop spans 15 amino acids. J was trimmed by 5 bases and V by 5 bases; bases with no gene match: 6. Looked up from germline, CDR1 is SGHKS and CDR2 is YYEKEE (reference sequence). The CDR3 is CASSRTSGPDNEQFF. The DNA of the CDR3 is TGTGCCAGCAGTCGGACTAGCGGGCCCGACAATGAGCAGTTCTTC. Together with reference TRBV5-5 and TRBJ2-1, the CDR3 gives the full variable domain: DAGVTQSPTHLIKTRGQQVTLRCSPISGHKSVSWYQQVLGQGPQFIFQYYEKEERGRGNFPDRFSARQFPNYSSELNVNALLLGDSALYLCASSRTSGPDNEQFFGPGTRLTVL.

The rearrangement joins TRBV7-2 to TRBJ2-4; perhaps TRBD1 as D (6 bases). The CDR3 is made up of 13 amino acids. The V end lost 3 bases, the J end lost 8 bases, and 11 bases lay between the germline ends. Looked up from germline, CDR1 is SGHTA and CDR2 is FQGNSA. In nucleotides, the CDR3 is TGTGCCAGCAGCTTTACAGGGAAGGACATTCAGTACTTC. Its translation is CASSFTGKDIQYF. The entire variable domain, with the rest obtained from reference TRBV7-2 and TRBJ2-4, is as follows: GAGVSQSPSNKVTEKGKDVELRCDPISGHTALYWYRQSLGQGLEFLIYFQGNSAPDKSGLPSDRFSAERTGGSVSTLTIQRTQQEDSAVYLCASSFTGKDIQYFGAGTRLSVL.

This rearrangement joins TRBV18 to TRBJ2-5, with D unclear. The CDR3 is 13 amino acids. Germline CDR1 reads KGHSH; CDR2 reads LQKENI. Deletions cut 1 base from V and 5 bases from J, with 8 bases between. The CDR3 DNA sequence: TGTGCCAGCTCACCACTTTTACAGGAGACCCAGTACTTC. This translates into CASSPLLQETQYF.

There are a few counts of this clone. The V gene is TRBV9, the J gene TRBJ2-7, with a tentative D call TRBD1 (6 bases). V lost 1 base and J 2 bases, leaving 13 bases between the germline ends. The CDR3 has 15 residues. From germline, CDR1 is SGDLS and CDR2 YYNGEE. The CDR3 nucleotides read TGTGCCAGCAGCGTATTTGGGCAGGGGCCCTACGAGCAGTACTTC. Translating gives CASSVFGQGPYEQYF.

The V and J genes are TRBV7-8 and TRBJ2-5; 7 bases map to TRBD2. Germline assignment: CDR1 SGHVS and CDR2 FQNEAQ. This CDR3 has 14 residues. J was trimmed by 5 bases and V by 5 bases; bases with no gene match: 8. The CDR3 reads CASSTGEGRETQYF. The DNA for the CDR3 is TGTGCCAGCAGCACTGGGGAGGGGCGGGAGACCCAGTACTTC.

The chain has TRBV30 and TRBJ1-5, with D possibly TRBD1 on 6 matching bases. This CDR3 is 15 amino acids long. The germline V gene encodes CDR1 GTSNPN and CDR2 SVGIG (reference sequence). With 7 bases removed from V and 1 base from J, the gap between germline ends came to 17 bases. CDR3 in amino acids: CAYNTWGGSNQPQHF. Written as DNA, the CDR3 is TGTGCCTACAATACCTGGGGGGGCAGCAATCAGCCCCAGCATTTT. The whole variable domain, filled in from reference TRBV30 and TRBJ1-5, reads SQTIHQWPATLVQPVGSPLSLECTVEGTSNPNLYWYRQAAGRGLQLLFYSVGIGQISSEVPQNLSASRPQDRQFILSSKKLLLSDSGFYLCAYNTWGGSNQPQHFGDGTRLSIL.

J is TRBJ2-1 and V is TRBV7-2; D not resolved. The germline V gene encodes CDR1 SGHTA and CDR2 FQGNSA. The CDR3 sequence is 13 residues long. Trimming removed 7 bases from V and 9 bases from J, with 16 bases in between. CDR3 nucleotides: TGTGCCAGCATCGGAAGACGGACCGGTGAGCAGTTCTTC. It encodes CASIGRRTGEQFF. Supplemented by reference TRBV7-2 and TRBJ2-1, the full variable domain reads GAGVSQSPSNKVTEKGKDVELRCDPISGHTALYWYRQSLGQGLEFLIYFQGNSAPDKSGLPSDRFSAERTGGSVSTLTIQRTQQEDSAVYLCASIGRRTGEQFFGPGTRLTVL.